The 32 T cell receptor beta chains below were found in one sample sequenced in a study of molecular identifiers for immune sequencing clone quantification. TCRdb recomputed calls from the PCR reads with MiXCR, one row per CDR3 protein. The table records 460,000 or so distinct CDR3 sequences, about 21% of them present only once. Sequenced sample: naive CD8+ T cells from blood, with Jurkat cell RNA spiked in. Subset reported: FACS-sorted CD8+CD4-CCR7+CD45RA+ naive T cells. The origin of the receptors is a human donor in good health. Some libraries in this study had Jurkat cell RNA spiked in.

The rearrangement uses TRBV4-2 and TRBJ2-5; 12 positions agree with TRBD1. Per germline, CDR1 LGHNA and CDR2 YNFKEQ. The CDR3 length is 17 residues. Trimming at V came to 4 bases and at J to 5 bases, leaving 11 bases not matched to a gene. CDR3 DNA: TGTGCCAGCAGCCCAGAAGCCGGGACAGGGGGCGGTGAGACCCAGTACTTC. Translation: CASSPEAGTGGGETQYF.

In the case of this clonotype: A much bigger clone sits one base away, suggesting this may be a read error. This chain uses TRBV14 with TRBJ2-3, with D uncertain. CDR1 is SGHDN, CDR2 FVKESK, per germline. V gave up 3 bases and J gave up 8 bases, with 12 bases separating them. The CDR3 is 13 amino acids. DNA for the CDR3: TGTGCCAGCAGCCAGATCTTCGCAGGTACGCAGTATTTT. Its protein is CASSQIFAGTQYF.

Note on this clonotype: This sequence may be a read error, since a much larger clone differs from it by one base. This rearrangement joins TRBV28 to TRBJ2-5, with a tentative D call TRBD1 (5 bases). The V and J ends lost 0 bases and 4 bases respectively, with 12 bases between them. The CDR3 has 15 amino acids. The germline gives CDR1 MDHEN, CDR2 SYDVKM. CDR3 coding DNA: TGTGCCAGCAGTTTATGGCAGGGCAGCCGAGAGACCCAGTACTTC. Amino acids: CASSLWQGSRETQYF.

This clonotype has ten or more counts. The V call is TRBV30, the J call TRBJ1-1; 7 positions match TRBD1. The CDR3 spans 18 residues. Germline values: CDR1 GTSNPN, CDR2 SVGIG (reference sequence). The trim removed 3 bases at V and 5 bases at J, leaving 21 bases unmatched. The CDR3 loop is CAWSHLHLLGGERTEAFF. The CDR3 DNA is TGTGCCTGGAGCCATCTCCATTTACTAGGGGGCGAGCGGACTGAAGCTTTCTTT. The variable domain in full, completed from reference TRBV30 and TRBJ1-1, reads SQTIHQWPATLVQPVGSPLSLECTVEGTSNPNLYWYRQAAGRGLQLLFYSVGIGQISSEVPQNLSASRPQDRQFILSSKKLLLSDSGFYLCAWSHLHLLGGERTEAFFGQGTRLTVV.

CDR3 residues: CASSPSRDALTGETQYF. The CDR3 DNA reads as TGTGCCAGCTCACCCTCGCGGGACGCTCTAACGGGGGAGACCCAGTACTTC. The rearrangement links TRBV18 to TRBJ2-5; D perhaps matches TRBD2 (6 bases). CDR1 and CDR2 (germline): KGHSH, LQKENI. This CDR3 is 17 amino acids long. The germline V and J ends were trimmed by 3 bases and 5 bases, with 22 bases remaining between them.

This clonotype came up many times. J is TRBJ2-5 and V is TRBV12-3 or TRBV12-4; D gene ambiguous. The CDR3 has 14 residues. Trimming pared 4 bases from V and 1 base from J, leaving 10 bases between. The CDR3 region is CASSWTSLQETQYF. The CDR3 DNA is TGTGCCAGCAGTTGGACGAGTCTCCAAGAGACCCAGTACTTC.

CDR3 bases: TGTGCCAGCAGCGCTGGGAGGAGCTCCTACAATGAGCAGTTCTTC. Translating gives CASSAGRSSYNEQFF. The chain combines TRBV7-6 with TRBJ2-1, with D possibly TRBD2 on 6 matching bases. Germline CDR1 and CDR2: SGHVS and FNYEAQ. The CDR3 is made up of 15 amino acids. V lost 5 bases and J 0 bases, leaving 11 bases between the germline ends. The entire variable domain, with the rest obtained from reference TRBV7-6 and TRBJ2-1, is as follows: GAGVSQSPRYKVTKRGQDVALRCDPISGHVSLYWYRQALGQGPEFLTYFNYEAQQDKSGLPNDRFSAERPEGSISTLTIQRTEQRDSAMYRCASSAGRSSYNEQFFGPGTRLTVL.

The rearrangement uses TRBV18 and TRBJ2-7; tentative D call: TRBD2 (6 bases). Germline lookup yields CDR1 KGHSH and CDR2 LQKENI. V was pared by 0 bases and J by 2 bases, with 14 bases between. CDR3 size: 16 residues. Here the CDR3 reads CASSPPGLSGAYEQYF. The CDR3 DNA reads TGTGCCAGCTCACCACCTGGTCTTAGCGGTGCCTACGAGCAGTACTTC.

The sample holds a few counts of this clonotype. A read error is likely here: a far larger clone is one base away. V gene TRBV7-2 combines with J gene TRBJ2-1; maybe TRBD1 (5 bases). Germline CDR1 SGHTA, CDR2 FQGNSA. This CDR3 is 13 amino acids long. CDR3 DNA: TGTGCCGGCAGCTTAGACAGTTACAATGAGCAGTTCTTC. This sequence encodes CAGSLDSYNEQFF.

The chain links TRBV4-2 to TRBJ1-5; 9 bases map to TRBD1. The CDR3 runs to 17 residues. The V gene's germline CDR1 is LGHNA and CDR2 YNFKEQ. With V trimmed by 7 bases and J by 6 bases, 16 bases remained unmatched. CDR3 sequence: CASNQDETGGSGQPQHF. The CDR3 nucleotides read TGTGCCAGCAACCAGGATGAGACAGGGGGTTCAGGTCAGCCCCAGCATTTT.

This clonotype has ten or more counts. The chain recombines TRBV3-1 with TRBJ2-3; no clear D gene. Trimming shortened V by 0 bases and J by 6 bases, and 10 bases separated the two germline ends. From germline, CDR1 is LGHDT and CDR2 YNNKEL (reference sequence). This CDR3 has 14 amino acids. DNA of the CDR3: TGTGCCAGCAGCCAAGACCCCTCCGTCGATACGCAGTATTTT. Amino acids: CASSQDPSVDTQYF.

In regard to this clonotype: The conserved phenylalanine or tryptophan is not found at the CDR3 terminus, so this likely reflects a read error. The chain couples TRBV28 to TRBJ1-1; the D is unclear. The V gene's germline CDR1 is MDHEN and CDR2 SYDVKM. The CDR3 contains 15 residues. The CDR3 DNA reads TGTGCCAGCAGTCTCCGGGGTCCAAGAGAAACTGGAGCTTTCTCT. Translation: CASSLRGPRETGAFS.

This clonotype was counted many times. The chain uses TRBV20-1 and TRBJ1-1, with D uncertain. Germline CDR1 reads DFQATT; CDR2 reads SNEGSKA (reference sequence). The CDR3 has 14 residues. Trimming cost V 7 bases and J 0 bases, with 15 bases left between them. CDR3 sequence: CSVFRWNMNTEAFF. As DNA, the CDR3 is TGCAGTGTTTTTCGGTGGAACATGAACACTGAAGCTTTCTTT.

There are many counts of this clonotype. This chain links TRBV12-3 or TRBV12-4 with TRBJ2-3; 9 bases align to TRBD2. Trimming took 1 base from V and 2 from J; bases not matched to a gene: 4. This CDR3 contains 16 residues. The CDR3 here is CASSLVAGGFTDTQYF. The CDR3 coding sequence is TGTGCCAGCAGTTTAGTCGCGGGGGGGTTCACAGATACGCAGTATTTT.

This clonotype was seen repeatedly, ten times or more. The chain joins TRBV28 to TRBJ1-5; 7 bases line up with TRBD1. The CDR3 has 15 amino acids. Germline trimming cut 5 bases from V and 2 bases from J; bases unmatched to any gene: 6. CDR1 is MDHEN and CDR2 is SYDVKM in the germline V gene. DNA for the CDR3: TGTGCCAGCAGTCAATATGGACAGGGCAATCAGCCCCAGCATTTT. Translating it yields CASSQYGQGNQPQHF.

The gene calls are TRBV10-3 and TRBJ2-1, with 7 bases fitting TRBD2. This CDR3 region has 16 residues. J lost 5 bases, V lost 2 bases, and 9 bases had no gene match. Germline CDR1 and CDR2: ENHRY and SYGVKD. Here the CDR3 DNA reads TGTGCCATCAGTGAGCCCGGGAGGATAAGCAACAATGAGCAGTTCTTC. It translates to CAISEPGRISNNEQFF.

This clonotype was seen a handful of times. The rearrangement links TRBV11-3 to TRBJ2-5; D not certain. With 5 bases removed from V and 7 bases from J, the gap between germline ends came to 11 bases. Germline V gives CDR1 SGHNT, CDR2 YENEEA. The CDR3 is 12 residues long. As DNA, the CDR3 is TGTGCCAGCAGCGGAGACTCGGGGACCCAGTACTTC. This codes for CASSGDSGTQYF. The whole variable domain, filled in from reference TRBV11-3 and TRBJ2-5, reads EAGVVQSPRYKIIEKKQPVAFWCNPISGHNTLYWYLQNLGQGPELLIRYENEEAVDDSQLPKDRFSAERLKGVDSTLKIQPAELGDSAVYLCASSGDSGTQYFGPGTRLLVL.

This clonotype has ten or more counts. V gene TRBV5-1 combines with J gene TRBJ2-5; D might be TRBD2 (5 bases). The CDR3 spans 15 residues. V was clipped by 1 base and J by 1 base, with 11 bases between them. In germline, CDR1 is SGHRS, CDR2 YFSETQ. In DNA, the CDR3 is TGCGCCAGCAGCTTGTTAATCGGGGTCCAAGAGACCCAGTACTTC. Its protein product is CASSLLIGVQETQYF. Looking up the rest from reference TRBV5-1 and TRBJ2-5 gives the full variable domain: KAGVTQTPRYLIKTRGQQVTLSCSPISGHRSVSWYQQTPGQGLQFLFEYFSETQRNKGNFPGRFSGRQFSNSRSEMNVSTLELGDSALYLCASSLLIGVQETQYFGPGTRLLVL.

This clonotype has only a few counts. The gene calls are TRBV3-1 and TRBJ1-5, with 10 bases matching TRBD1. Unmatched junction bases numbered 5, after V lost 5 bases and J lost 7 bases. The CDR3 runs to 14 residues. Germline CDR1 and CDR2: LGHDT and YNNKEL (reference sequence). Here the CDR3 DNA reads TGTGCCAGCAGCAGGACAGGGGGATTACAGCCCCAGCATTTT. This encodes CASSRTGGLQPQHF.

This sequence joins TRBV6-2 or TRBV6-3 and TRBJ2-5, with D unclear. Trimming removed 0 bases from V and 1 base from J, with 12 bases in between. Germline assignment: CDR1 MNHEY and CDR2 SVGEGT. The CDR3 totals 16 residues. Here the CDR3 reads CASSYSVPFPQETQYF. The DNA of the CDR3 is TGTGCCAGCAGTTACTCGGTCCCCTTCCCCCAAGAGACCCAGTACTTC.

The table lists this clonotype with many counts. The genes are TRBV4-3 and TRBJ2-4; D is uncertain. CDR1 is LGHNA, CDR2 YSLEER, per germline. There are 10 residues in the CDR3. Trimming pared 3 bases from V and 15 bases from J, leaving 9 bases between. The CDR3 here is CASSHSGRYF. CDR3 nucleotides: TGCGCCAGCAGCCATAGTGGACGGTACTTC.

This clonotype showed up many times. V usage is TRBV29-1 and J usage is TRBJ2-7; the match to TRBD2 covers 7 bases. Germline V gene lookup returns CDR1 SQVTM and CDR2 ANQGSEA. CDR3 length: 13 residues. The trim removed 7 bases at V and 4 bases at J, leaving 10 bases unmatched. CDR3 in DNA: TGCAGCGGGTCTGGCGGGAGTCGGTACGAGCAGTACTTC. Translation: CSGSGGSRYEQYF.

Here the CDR3 DNA reads TGTGCCAGCAGCGTACTCCTAGCTCCGACCTACGAGCAGTACTTC. Its protein product is CASSVLLAPTYEQYF. The J gene is TRBJ2-7, the V gene TRBV9; TRBD2 might be the D (5 bases). This CDR3 spans 15 amino acids. Germline V gene sequence: CDR1 SGDLS, CDR2 YYNGEE. Trimming took off 1 base at V and 2 bases at J, with 13 bases between the two ends. Looking up the rest from reference TRBV9 and TRBJ2-7 gives the full variable domain: DSGVTQTPKHLITATGQRVTLRCSPRSGDLSVYWYQQSLDQGLQFLIQYYNGEERAKGNILERFSAQQFPDLHSELNLSSLELGDSALYFCASSVLLAPTYEQYFGPGTRLTVT.

A note on this clonotype: One end of the junction varies from germline; a read error may be responsible. The V gene is TRBV9, the J gene TRBJ2-5, with 8 positions matching TRBD2. The CDR3 is 17 residues long. Germline V lookup: CDR1 SGDLS, CDR2 YYNGEE. CDR3 DNA: TGTGCCGGCAGCGAGGGACTAGTGCTACAACCACAAGAGACCCAGTACTTC. As protein: CAGSEGLVLQPQETQYF.

This clonotype has ten or more counts. DNA of the CDR3: TGCGCCAGCAGCAACAGGGACAGCATCTCCTACGAGCAGTACTTC. It yields the protein CASSNRDSISYEQYF. The V call is TRBV4-1, the J call TRBJ2-7; TRBD1 agrees at 7 bases. The CDR3 loop spans 15 amino acids. J gave up 0 bases and V 5 bases, and 7 bases lay outside the gene matches. Germline lookup yields CDR1 MGHRA and CDR2 YSYEKL.

The chain carries TRBV3-1 and TRBJ2-1; D gene unclear. Germline V gene lookup returns CDR1 LGHDT and CDR2 YNNKEL (reference sequence). This CDR3 region has 13 residues. With 1 base removed from V and 8 bases from J, the gap between germline ends came to 9 bases. The CDR3 here is CASSQVGEDEQFF. CDR3 in DNA: TGTGCCAGCAGCCAAGTTGGAGAAGATGAGCAGTTCTTC.

The rearrangement joins TRBV20-1 to TRBJ2-7; D is undetermined. Per the germline V gene, CDR1 is DFQATT and CDR2 is SNEGSKA (reference sequence). The germline V and J ends were trimmed by 0 bases and 0 bases, with 9 bases remaining between them. The CDR3 is 14 residues long. CDR3 loop: CSARDGQISYEQYF. CDR3 bases: TGCAGTGCTAGAGATGGCCAGATCTCCTACGAGCAGTACTTC.

A word on this clonotype: A much larger clonotype is one base distant, so this may be a read error. Because it lacks the conserved phenylalanine or tryptophan at the end, this CDR3 is likely a read error. This sequence joins TRBV6-2 or TRBV6-3 and TRBJ1-5, with a possible D match to TRBD1 (5 bases). The ends were cut back, 3 bases at V and 10 bases at J, with 13 bases in the middle. Per the germline V gene, CDR1 is MNHEY and CDR2 is SVGEGT. The CDR3 length is 13 residues. The chain's CDR3 is CASSYLAGSPQHI. As DNA, the CDR3 is TGTGCCAGCAGTTATCTTGCAGGGAGCCCCCAGCATATT.

This clonotype was recorded many times. V and J are TRBV29-1 and TRBJ2-3, with D possibly being TRBD2 (5 bases). This CDR3 contains 19 residues. The V gene lost 6 bases and the J gene lost 0 bases, with 28 bases spanning the gap. CDR1 is SQVTM, CDR2 ANQGSEA, per germline. The CDR3 here is CSVDTITGRVRISTDTQYF. CDR3 coding DNA: TGCAGCGTAGACACCATAACGGGAAGGGTCCGGATAAGCACAGATACGCAGTATTTT.

This clonotype has ten or more counts. The chain employs TRBV20-1 and TRBJ2-3; 15 bases map to TRBD2. This CDR3 spans 16 amino acids. V was pared by 4 bases and J by 4 bases, with 6 bases of the junction left unmatched. Germline values: CDR1 DFQATT, CDR2 SNEGSKA (reference sequence). CDR3: CSATGTSGRRPDTQYF. The CDR3 nucleotides read TGCAGTGCTACCGGGACTAGCGGGAGGAGGCCAGATACGCAGTATTTT.

This clonotype appeared many times. The chain joins TRBV9 to TRBJ2-5, with D possibly TRBD2 on 6 matching bases. The CDR3 has 16 residues. The germline gives CDR1 SGDLS, CDR2 YYNGEE. The V and J ends lost 3 bases and 4 bases respectively, with 19 bases between them. CDR3 DNA: TGTGCCAGCAGCGCCCGACGACTAGGGGCCGGAGAGACCCAGTACTTC. Encoded protein: CASSARRLGAGETQYF.

Only a few counts were recorded for this clonotype. A read error may explain this, as a much larger clone is one base away. The rearrangement uses TRBV12-5 and TRBJ1-4; 7 nucleotides match TRBD1. The germline CDR1 and CDR2 sequences are LGHNT and FRNRAP. There are 16 residues in the CDR3. The DNA of the CDR3 is TGTGCTAGTGGTTTGGCCCACGGAGGGGGCGGTGAAAAAATGTTTTTT. Its protein is CASGLAHGGGGEKMFF.